Here is one TCR beta chain with its context. This record comes from a study of blood T cell repertoires in COVID-19. Study details: There were acute and convalescent COVID-19 samples, and they came from the United States, Italy and Spain. Sources were T cells, B-cell-depleted T cells, or PBMCs; the material itself was cDNA or gDNA.

In the authors' workflow: Amplification of reference gene primers provided the estimated nucleated cell counts. Method: immunoSEQ multiplex PCR; TCRdb's copy keeps in-frame clones and lacks some. V and J calls plus clone size are reproduced from that table; the DNA served to infer D and trimming. The sample carries around 37,000 clones, about 90% recorded once. The CDR3 loop spans 14 amino acids. Per germline, CDR1 KGHSH and CDR2 LQKENI. V was clipped by 0 bases and J by 11 bases, with 15 bases between them. The sample was peripheral blood. This receptor was obtained from a man between 60 and 70 years old with active or convalescent COVID-19. This sequence joins TRBV18 and TRBJ2-3; D ambiguous. CDR3 in DNA: TGTGCCAGCTCACCACCTTCTGGCCTAGTCGTGCAGTATTTT. It translates to CASSPPSGLVVQYF.